These 27 T cell receptor beta chains share one sample of origin, sequenced in a study of blood T cell repertoires in COVID-19. The data were produced by immunoSEQ multiplex PCR, yet TCRdb's version contains in-frame clones alone and is incomplete. The sample has roughly 58,000 clones, 70% to 85% seen once. The sequenced sample was peripheral blood. These receptors originate from a man aged 65-85 years with active COVID-19.

The CDR3, as DNA: TGTGCCACCGCCGGGACTAGCTTCACCGGGGAGCTGTTTTTT. This translates into CATAGTSFTGELFF. V and J are TRBV5-3 and TRBJ2-2, with 9 bases that match TRBD2. TRBV5-3 is given ORF status, its function remaining uncertain. V was clipped by 9 bases and J by 4 bases; unmatched bases: 7. The CDR3 runs to 14 residues.

V and J are TRBV2 and TRBJ1-1; 9 bases line up with TRBD1. With 5 bases clipped from V and 1 base from J, the junction kept 2 bases outside the gene matches. This CDR3 comprises 14 residues. The germline V gene encodes CDR1 SNHLY and CDR2 FYNNEI. The CDR3 DNA is TGTGCCAGCAGTCAGGACAGGGGGAACACTGAAGCTTTCTTT. Encoded protein: CASSQDRGNTEAFF.

The gene calls are TRBV27 and TRBJ2-1; 10 positions match TRBD2. This CDR3 has 17 amino acids. V dropped 2 bases and J dropped 8; count of bases not matched to a gene: 12. Looked up from germline, CDR1 is MNHEY and CDR2 is SMNVEV (reference sequence). This chain's CDR3 is CASSLLSKAGGPHEQFF. CDR3 sequence (DNA): TGTGCCAGCAGTTTACTCTCCAAAGCGGGAGGGCCCCATGAGCAGTTCTTC.

This clone came up once. The rearrangement uses TRBV5-6 and TRBJ2-5, with D perhaps matching TRBD1 (5 bases). Trimming left V 4 bases short and J 2 bases short, with 12 bases between. The CDR3 spans 14 residues. From germline, CDR1 is SGHDT and CDR2 YYEEEE. CDR3 in DNA: TGTGCCAGCAGCCCGACAGTTATACAAGAGACCCAGTACTTC. It translates to CASSPTVIQETQYF.

The chain uses TRBV21-1 and TRBJ1-1; the DNA was not used to check the table's D call, TRBD1. TRBV21-1 is recorded as a pseudogene. The CDR3 is made up of 13 amino acids. CDR3: CASRYRGGPEAFF. The CDR3 nucleotides are TGTGCCAGCAGATACAGGGGGGGACCTGAAGCTTTCTTT.

This clone appeared once. V gene TRBV7-2 combines with J gene TRBJ2-4; D is undetermined. The V end was cut by 5 bases, the J end by 6 bases, with 11 bases between. There are 13 residues in the CDR3. Germline CDR1 SGHTA, CDR2 FQGNSA. CDR3 in amino acids: CASSSSSGNIQYF. CDR3 coding DNA: TGTGCCAGCAGCAGTAGCAGTGGAAACATTCAGTACTTC. Complete variable domain (other parts from reference TRBV7-2 and TRBJ2-4): GAGVSQSPSNKVTEKGKDVELRCDPISGHTALYWYRQSLGQGLEFLIYFQGNSAPDKSGLPSDRFSAERTGGSVSTLTIQRTQQEDSAVYLCASSSSSGNIQYFGAGTRLSVL.

This chain joins TRBV19 and TRBJ1-3; D is ambiguous. The germline gives CDR1 LNHDA, CDR2 SQIVND (reference sequence). This CDR3 contains 15 residues. V was pared by 7 bases and J by 3 bases, with 16 bases between. CDR3 sequence reads: CASTEFSGSGNTIYF. DNA of the CDR3: TGTGCCAGTACGGAATTTTCGGGGAGTGGAAACACCATATATTTT.

This rearrangement joins TRBV29-1 to TRBJ2-2, with 8 bases lining up with TRBD2. The CDR3 contains 14 residues. Germline V gene sequence: CDR1 SQVTM, CDR2 ANQGSEA. V dropped 7 bases and J dropped 4; count of bases not matched to a gene: 8. The CDR3 region has the DNA TGCAGCGCGACCGGGACTAGGGTCACCGGGGAGCTGTTTTTT. This codes for CSATGTRVTGELFF.

The chain recombines TRBV6-5 with TRBJ2-5, with D maybe TRBD1 (6 bases). The CDR3 spans 15 residues. Per the germline V gene, CDR1 is MNHEY and CDR2 is SVGAGI. Deletions cut 2 bases from V and 5 bases from J, with 15 bases between. For the CDR3, the DNA is TGTGCCAGCAGTTACCAGGCCCAAAGGGGGGAGACCCAGTACTTC. This gives the protein CASSYQAQRGETQYF.

V is TRBV18 and J is TRBJ2-3; a possible D gene is TRBD2 (5 bases). The CDR3 has 14 residues. Germline V gene lookup returns CDR1 KGHSH and CDR2 LQKENI. V lost 0 bases to trimming and J lost 5 bases, with 9 bases between them. The CDR3: CASSPPRRGDTQYF. The CDR3 nucleotides are TGTGCCAGCTCACCACCACGCCGGGGAGATACGCAGTATTTT. The complete variable domain, with remaining parts taken from reference TRBV18 and TRBJ2-3, reads NAGVMQNPRHLVRRRGQEARLRCSPMKGHSHVYWYRQLPEEGLKFMVYLQKENIIDESGMPKERFSAEFPKEGPSILRIQQVVRGDSAAYFCASSPPRRGDTQYFGPGTRLTVL.

This clone was observed once. The gene calls are TRBV3-1 (or the pseudogene TRBV3-2) and TRBJ2-2, with D unresolved. V was shortened by 2 bases and J by 6 bases, with 7 bases between the two germline ends. CDR1 LGHDT and CDR2 YNNKEL come from the germline V gene (reference sequence). The CDR3 has 13 residues. This CDR3 is CASSQTSAGELFF. The CDR3 DNA follows: TGTGCCAGCAGCCAAACAAGCGCCGGGGAGCTGTTTTTT.

CDR3 nucleotide sequence: TGCGCCAGCAGCCCCCAGGGGGTACAAGAGACCCAGTACTTC. This translates into CASSPQGVQETQYF. The gene calls are TRBV5-1 and TRBJ2-5; 7 bases map to TRBD1. The CDR3 is 14 amino acids. Germline CDR1 reads SGHRS; CDR2 reads YFSETQ. With V trimmed by 4 bases and J by 2 bases, 5 bases remained unmatched.

This clone was seen a few times. This sequence joins TRBV7-2 and TRBJ2-1; TRBD2 matches at 8 bases. In germline, CDR1 is SGHTA, CDR2 FQGNSA. V dropped 4 bases and J dropped 6; count of bases not matched to a gene: 17. The CDR3 contains 18 residues. The CDR3 loop reads CASSSRGGKLQGGNEQFF. In DNA, the CDR3 is TGTGCCAGCAGCTCCCGGGGGGGGAAATTACAGGGCGGCAATGAGCAGTTCTTC.

This sequence joins TRBV7-2 and TRBJ1-3; 10 nucleotides match TRBD1. Germline V CDR1 and CDR2: SGHTA, FQGNSA. This CDR3 has 17 residues. J was trimmed by 1 base and V by 5 bases; bases with no gene match: 8. CDR3 bases: TGTGCCAGCAGCCCCGGTGGACAGGGGGTATCTGGAAACACCATATATTTT. Encoded protein: CASSPGGQGVSGNTIYF. The full variable domain, completed using reference TRBV7-2 and TRBJ1-3, is GAGVSQSPSNKVTEKGKDVELRCDPISGHTALYWYRQSLGQGLEFLIYFQGNSAPDKSGLPSDRFSAERTGGSVSTLTIQRTQQEDSAVYLCASSPGGQGVSGNTIYFGEGSWLTVV.

The rearrangement uses TRBV9 and TRBJ2-3; 7 positions match TRBD2. The V segment lost 3 bases and the J segment 4 bases; nucleotides outside the gene matches: 8. The CDR3 covers 15 residues. The germline V gene encodes CDR1 SGDLS and CDR2 YYNGEE. The CDR3: CASSAHAGLADTQYF. CDR3 nucleotide sequence: TGTGCCAGCAGCGCCCATGCCGGACTAGCAGATACGCAGTATTTT.

The chain joins TRBV11-3 to TRBJ2-6, with D possibly TRBD2 on 6 matching bases. The germline V and J ends were trimmed by 4 bases and 0 bases, with 10 bases remaining between them. Germline loops: CDR1 SGHNT, CDR2 YENEEA. The CDR3 spans 16 residues. CDR3 bases: TGTGCCAGCAGCTCGGCGGGGAACTCTGGGGCCAACGTCCTGACTTTC. Encoded protein: CASSSAGNSGANVLTF.

This chain connects TRBV5-1 to TRBJ2-7; D ambiguous. Trimming took 4 bases from V and 1 from J, leaving 3 bases between them. The CDR3 loop spans 11 amino acids. Germline V gene lookup returns CDR1 SGHRS and CDR2 YFSETQ. The CDR3: CASSQSYEQYF. The CDR3 DNA sequence: TGCGCCAGCAGCCAGTCCTACGAGCAGTACTTC.

The J gene is TRBJ1-1, the V gene TRBV7-9; 8 nucleotides align to TRBD1. The CDR3 sequence is 14 residues long. Germline lookup yields CDR1 SEHNR and CDR2 FQNEAQ (reference sequence). Trimming cost V 3 bases and J 1 base; bases outside gene matches: 1. The CDR3 DNA reads TGTGCCAGCAGCTTGGACAGGGCGAACACTGAAGCTTTCTTT. Translating it yields CASSLDRANTEAFF. The whole variable domain, filled in from reference TRBV7-9 and TRBJ1-1, reads DTGVSQNPRHKITKRGQNVTFRCDPISEHNRLYWYRQTLGQGPEFLTYFQNEAQLEKSRLLSDRFSAERPKGSFSTLEIQRTEQGDSAMYLCASSLDRANTEAFFGQGTRLTVV.

This chain joins TRBV4-2 and TRBJ2-5; a possible D gene is TRBD1 (6 bases). In germline, CDR1 is LGHNA, CDR2 YNFKEQ. This CDR3 contains 14 residues. With 2 bases removed from V and 5 bases from J, the gap between germline ends came to 12 bases. The CDR3 DNA sequence: TGTGCCAGCAGCCAAAATCACAGGGTCGAGACCCAGTACTTC. It yields the protein CASSQNHRVETQYF.

The chain recombines TRBV6-5 with TRBJ2-2; 7 bases agree with TRBD1. Trimming removed 5 bases from V and 2 bases from J; junction bases left unmatched: 5. Germline V gene sequence: CDR1 MNHEY, CDR2 SVGAGI. CDR3 length equals 15 residues. The DNA for the CDR3 is TGTGCCAGCAGTCCGACAGGGATAAACACCGGGGAGCTGTTTTTT. It codes for CASSPTGINTGELFF.

This chain joins TRBV4-3 and TRBJ2-7; 7 bases map to TRBD1. The junction had 7 bases not matched to a gene; V was cut back by 8 bases and J by 0 bases. This CDR3 contains 14 residues. The germline V gene encodes CDR1 LGHNA and CDR2 YSLEER. Here the CDR3 reads CASSPGQSSYEQYF. As DNA, the CDR3 is TGCGCCAGCTCGCCGGGACAGAGCTCCTACGAGCAGTACTTC.

A word on this clone: Other DNA sequences of this sample code for an identical CDR3. The chain combines TRBV6-6 with TRBJ2-2; 7 positions match TRBD1. The CDR3 contains 15 residues. V shed 4 bases and J 5 bases; nucleotides not matched to a gene: 7. Germline V gene data show CDR1 as MNHNY and CDR2 as SVGAGI (reference sequence). In nucleotides, the CDR3 is TGTGCCAGCAGTTGGACAGGAGGAGGAACCGGGGAGCTGTTTTTT. Amino acid sequence: CASSWTGGGTGELFF.

CDR3 DNA sequence: TGCAGCGTTGGGCTAGCAGGCACCGGGGAGCTGTTTTTT. Its translation is CSVGLAGTGELFF. The chain combines TRBV29-1 with TRBJ2-2; the D gene is possibly TRBD2 (5 bases). V was pared by 4 bases and J by 4 bases, with 10 bases between. This CDR3 is 13 amino acids long. Germline loops: CDR1 SQVTM, CDR2 ANQGSEA.

This clone was detected ten times or more. An end of the junction does not agree with germline; a read error may underlie this. The V call is TRBV3-1 (or the pseudogene TRBV3-2), the J call TRBJ2-1, with 12 nucleotides matching TRBD2. Germline V CDR1 and CDR2: LGHDT, YNNKEL (reference sequence). The length of the CDR3 is 13 residues. The CDR3 is CASSPRLAGVLIF. DNA for the CDR3: TGTGCCAGCAGCCCGCGACTAGCGGGAGTACTCATCTTC.

This clone occurred many times. This chain connects TRBV7-9 to TRBJ1-1, with D possibly matching TRBD1 (5 bases). The CDR3 has 15 residues. The ends were cut back, 3 bases at V and 5 bases at J, with 16 bases in the middle. CDR1 is SEHNR, CDR2 FQNEAQ, per germline (reference sequence). CDR3 sequence: CASSFTGIFWTEAFF. CDR3 coding DNA: TGTGCCAGCAGCTTTACAGGTATTTTTTGGACTGAAGCTTTCTTT.

The chain couples TRBV27 to TRBJ2-7; possibly TRBD2 for D (5 bases). The CDR3 length is 13 residues. Between the trimmed V and J ends, which lost 4 bases and 12 bases, there was a span of 19 bases. Per germline, CDR1 MNHEY and CDR2 SMNVEV (reference sequence). CDR3 nucleotide sequence: TGTGCCAGCAGTTCCTTCAGGACTGGCGTGGGGTACTTC. Encoded protein: CASSSFRTGVGYF.

V usage is TRBV20-1 and J usage is TRBJ1-1, with 7 nucleotides matching TRBD1. CDR3 size: 11 residues. From germline, CDR1 is DFQATT and CDR2 SNEGSKA (reference sequence). CDR3 sequence: CSWTGNTEAFF. Here the CDR3 DNA reads TGCAGCTGGACAGGGAACACTGAAGCTTTCTTT.